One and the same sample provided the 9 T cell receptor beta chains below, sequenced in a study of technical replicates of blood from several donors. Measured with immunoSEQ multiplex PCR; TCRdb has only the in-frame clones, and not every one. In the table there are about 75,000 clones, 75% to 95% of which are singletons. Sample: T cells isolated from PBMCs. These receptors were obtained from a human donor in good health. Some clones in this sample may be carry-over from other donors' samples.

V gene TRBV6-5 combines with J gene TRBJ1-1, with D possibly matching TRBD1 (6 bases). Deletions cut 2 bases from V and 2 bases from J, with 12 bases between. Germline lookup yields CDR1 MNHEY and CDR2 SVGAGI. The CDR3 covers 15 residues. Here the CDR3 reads CASSYLDSYNTEAFF. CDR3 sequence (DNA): TGTGCCAGCAGTTACCTGGACAGCTACAACACTGAAGCTTTCTTT.

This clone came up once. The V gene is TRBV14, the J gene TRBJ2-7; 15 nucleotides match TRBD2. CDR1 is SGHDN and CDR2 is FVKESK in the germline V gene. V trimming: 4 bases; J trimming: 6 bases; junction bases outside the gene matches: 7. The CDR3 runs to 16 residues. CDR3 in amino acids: CASSRRWTSGRGEQYF. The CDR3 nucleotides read TGTGCCAGCAGCCGACGCTGGACTAGCGGGAGGGGCGAGCAGTACTTC.

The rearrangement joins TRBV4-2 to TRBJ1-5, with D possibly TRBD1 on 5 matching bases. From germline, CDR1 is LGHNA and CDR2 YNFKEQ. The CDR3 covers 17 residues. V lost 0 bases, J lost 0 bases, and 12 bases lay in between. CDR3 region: CASSQEMGGYSNQPQHF. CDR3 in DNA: TGTGCCAGCAGCCAAGAAATGGGGGGGTATAGCAATCAGCCCCAGCATTTT.

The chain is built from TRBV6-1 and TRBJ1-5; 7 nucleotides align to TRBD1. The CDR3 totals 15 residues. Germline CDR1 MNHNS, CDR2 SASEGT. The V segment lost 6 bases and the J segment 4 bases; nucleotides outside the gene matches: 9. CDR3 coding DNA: TGTGCCAGCAGGGGCTTACAGGGGCCTAATCAGCCCCAGCATTTT. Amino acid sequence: CASRGLQGPNQPQHF.

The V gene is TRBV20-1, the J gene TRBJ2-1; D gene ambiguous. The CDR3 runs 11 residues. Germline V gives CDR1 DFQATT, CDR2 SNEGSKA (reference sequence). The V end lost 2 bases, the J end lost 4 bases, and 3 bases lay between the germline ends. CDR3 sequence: CSARQYNEQFF. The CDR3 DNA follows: TGCAGTGCTAGACAGTACAATGAGCAGTTCTTC.

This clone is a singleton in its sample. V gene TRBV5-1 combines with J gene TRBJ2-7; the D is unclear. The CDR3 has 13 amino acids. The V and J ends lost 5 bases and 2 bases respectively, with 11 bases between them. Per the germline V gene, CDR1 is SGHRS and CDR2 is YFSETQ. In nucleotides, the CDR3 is TGCGCCAGCAGTTTACTCCCCCCCTACGAGCAGTACTTC. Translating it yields CASSLLPPYEQYF.

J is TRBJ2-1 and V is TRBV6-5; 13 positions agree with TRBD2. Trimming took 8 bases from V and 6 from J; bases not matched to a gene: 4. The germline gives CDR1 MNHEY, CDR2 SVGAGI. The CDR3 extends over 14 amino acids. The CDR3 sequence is CASSRTSGSNEQFF. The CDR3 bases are TGTGCCAGCTCTCGGACTAGCGGGAGCAATGAGCAGTTCTTC.

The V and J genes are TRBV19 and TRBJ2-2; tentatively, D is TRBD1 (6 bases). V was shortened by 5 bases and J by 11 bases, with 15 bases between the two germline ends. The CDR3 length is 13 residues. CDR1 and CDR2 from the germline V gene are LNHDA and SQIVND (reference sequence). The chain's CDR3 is CASSPRTGIELFF. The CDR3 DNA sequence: TGTGCCAGTAGTCCTCGAACAGGGATCGAGCTGTTTTTT.

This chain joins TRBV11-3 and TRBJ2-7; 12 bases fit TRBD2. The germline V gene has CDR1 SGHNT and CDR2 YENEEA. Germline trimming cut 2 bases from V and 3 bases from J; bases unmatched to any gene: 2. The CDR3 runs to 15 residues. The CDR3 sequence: CASSLTSGGIYEQYF. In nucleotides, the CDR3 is TGTGCCAGCAGCTTAACTAGCGGGGGGATCTACGAGCAGTACTTC.